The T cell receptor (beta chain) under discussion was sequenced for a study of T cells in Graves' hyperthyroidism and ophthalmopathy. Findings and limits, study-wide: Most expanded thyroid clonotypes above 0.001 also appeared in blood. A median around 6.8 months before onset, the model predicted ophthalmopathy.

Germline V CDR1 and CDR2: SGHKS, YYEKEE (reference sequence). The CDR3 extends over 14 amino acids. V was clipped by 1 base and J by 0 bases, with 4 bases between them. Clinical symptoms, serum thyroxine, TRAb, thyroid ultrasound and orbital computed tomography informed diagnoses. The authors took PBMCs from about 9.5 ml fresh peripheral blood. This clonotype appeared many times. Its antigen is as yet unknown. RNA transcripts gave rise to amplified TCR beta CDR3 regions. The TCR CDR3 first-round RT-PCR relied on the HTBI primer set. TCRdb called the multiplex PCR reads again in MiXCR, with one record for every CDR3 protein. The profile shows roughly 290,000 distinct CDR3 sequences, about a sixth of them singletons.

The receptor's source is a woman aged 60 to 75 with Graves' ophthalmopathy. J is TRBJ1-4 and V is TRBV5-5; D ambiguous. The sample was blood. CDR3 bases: TGTGCCAGCAGCTTGACAGCAACTAATGAAAAACTGTTTTTT. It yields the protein CASSLTATNEKLFF.